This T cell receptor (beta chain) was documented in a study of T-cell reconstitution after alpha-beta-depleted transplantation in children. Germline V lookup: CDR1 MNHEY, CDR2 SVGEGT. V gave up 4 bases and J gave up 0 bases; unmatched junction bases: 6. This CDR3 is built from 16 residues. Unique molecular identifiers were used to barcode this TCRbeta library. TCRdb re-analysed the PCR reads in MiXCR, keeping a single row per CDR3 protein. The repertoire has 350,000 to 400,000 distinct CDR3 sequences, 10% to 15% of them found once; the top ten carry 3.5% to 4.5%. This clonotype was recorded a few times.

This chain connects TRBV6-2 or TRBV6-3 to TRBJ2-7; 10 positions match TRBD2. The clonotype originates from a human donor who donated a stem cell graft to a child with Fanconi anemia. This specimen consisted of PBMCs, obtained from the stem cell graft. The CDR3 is CASSSRTSGASYEQYF. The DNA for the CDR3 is TGTGCCAGCAGTTCTAGAACTAGCGGGGCCTCCTACGAGCAGTACTTC.